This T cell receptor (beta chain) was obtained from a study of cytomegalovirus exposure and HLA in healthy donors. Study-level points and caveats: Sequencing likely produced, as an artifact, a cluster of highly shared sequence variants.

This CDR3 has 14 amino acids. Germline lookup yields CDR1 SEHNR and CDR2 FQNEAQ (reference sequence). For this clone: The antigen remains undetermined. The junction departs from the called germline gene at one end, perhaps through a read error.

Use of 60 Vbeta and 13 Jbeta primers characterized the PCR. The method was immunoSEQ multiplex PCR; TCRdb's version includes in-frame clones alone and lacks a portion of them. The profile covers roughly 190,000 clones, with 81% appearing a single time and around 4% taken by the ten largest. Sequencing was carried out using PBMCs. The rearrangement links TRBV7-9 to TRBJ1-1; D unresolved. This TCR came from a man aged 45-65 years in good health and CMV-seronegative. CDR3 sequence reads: CSSSPRWTNTEAFF. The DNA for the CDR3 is TGTTCCAGCAGCCCCAGGTGGACTAACACTGAAGCTTTCTTT.